These 31 T cell receptor beta chains were all obtained from the same sample, sequenced in a study of early stage breast cancer tumors. Clones were sequenced by immunoSEQ multiplex PCR, and TCRdb holds only the in-frame ones, with some missing. In the table there are roughly 60,000 clones, about 74% of which are singletons. Sequences were obtained from blood. These receptors came from a person in their thirties with breast cancer.

The chain is built from TRBV19 and TRBJ1-5; the D gene is possibly TRBD1 (6 bases). The CDR3 is made up of 15 amino acids. Germline V gene sequence: CDR1 LNHDA, CDR2 SQIVND (reference sequence). V was cut by 5 bases and J by 0 bases, with 11 bases left in between. The CDR3 DNA sequence: TGTGCCAGTAGTTTGGGGGGGCTTAGCAATCAGCCCCAGCATTTT. Amino acid sequence: CASSLGGLSNQPQHF.

This clone was seen a single time. This chain joins TRBV5-4 and TRBJ2-5, with 11 bases identical to TRBD2. The germline gives CDR1 SGHNT, CDR2 YYREEE (reference sequence). J gave up 4 bases and V 4 bases, and 9 bases lay outside the gene matches. The CDR3 sequence is 16 residues long. Written as DNA, the CDR3 is TGTGCCAGCAGCCCTGGGGGACTAGCGGAGCTAGAGACCCAGTACTTC. Translating gives CASSPGGLAELETQYF. Full variable domain (rest looked up from reference TRBV5-4 and TRBJ2-5): ETGVTQSPTHLIKTRGQQVTLRCSSQSGHNTVSWYQQALGQGPQFIFQYYREEENGRGNFPPRFSGLQFPNYSSELNVNALELDDSALYLCASSPGGLAELETQYFGPGTRLLVL.

The chain carries TRBV7-9 and TRBJ2-2; D call uncertain. The CDR3 totals 14 residues. Trimming shortened V by 5 bases and J by 10 bases, and 17 bases separated the two germline ends. Germline values: CDR1 SEHNR, CDR2 FQNEAQ (reference sequence). The CDR3 here is CASSTRAAYEELFF. CDR3 coding DNA: TGTGCCAGCAGCACCCGGGCCGCTTATGAGGAGCTGTTTTTT. The full variable domain, with the rest looked up from reference TRBV7-9 and TRBJ2-2, is DTGVSQNPRHKITKRGQNVTFRCDPISEHNRLYWYRQTLGQGPEFLTYFQNEAQLEKSRLLSDRFSAERPKGSFSTLEIQRTEQGDSAMYLCASSTRAAYEELFFGEGSRLTVL.

The CDR3 region is CASSLDTGTGYGYTF. CDR3 coding DNA: TGTGCCAGCAGCTTAGATACAGGGACTGGCTATGGCTACACCTTC. The rearrangement joins TRBV7-8 to TRBJ1-2; maybe TRBD1 (6 bases). Germline CDR1 SGHVS, CDR2 FQNEAQ. Trimming took 1 base from V and 4 from J, leaving 13 bases between them. The length of the CDR3 is 15 residues. The whole variable domain, remainder taken from reference TRBV7-8 and TRBJ1-2, is GAGVSQSPRYKVAKRGQDVALRCDPISGHVSLFWYQQALGQGPEFLTYFQNEAQLDKSGLPSDRFFAERPEGSVSTLKIQRTQQEDSAVYLCASSLDTGTGYGYTFGSGTRLTVV.

V is TRBV5-4 and J is TRBJ2-2; possible D gene TRBD2, 6 bases. The germline V and J ends were trimmed by 4 bases and 3 bases, with 13 bases remaining between them. The CDR3 totals 15 residues. Germline CDR1 is SGHNT and CDR2 is YYREEE (reference sequence). The CDR3 region is CASSRDLQYTGELFF. The CDR3 coding sequence is TGTGCCAGCAGCCGGGACTTACAATACACCGGGGAGCTGTTTTTT. The whole variable domain, filled in from reference TRBV5-4 and TRBJ2-2, reads ETGVTQSPTHLIKTRGQQVTLRCSSQSGHNTVSWYQQALGQGPQFIFQYYREEENGRGNFPPRFSGLQFPNYSSELNVNALELDDSALYLCASSRDLQYTGELFFGEGSRLTVL.

The chain links TRBV7-2 to TRBJ1-1; D ambiguous. The V gene lost 1 base and the J gene lost 11 bases, with 11 bases spanning the gap. The germline CDR1 and CDR2 sequences are SGHTA and FQGNSA. CDR3 length: 12 amino acids. CDR3 protein: CASSLEGLGAFF. In DNA form, the CDR3 reads TGTGCCAGCAGCTTAGAGGGCCTGGGGGCTTTCTTT.

The V call is TRBV6-4, the J call TRBJ2-1, with 10 bases lining up with TRBD2. In germline, CDR1 is MRHNA, CDR2 SNTAGT. The junction had 3 bases not matched to a gene; V was cut back by 3 bases and J by 4 bases. The CDR3 spans 15 residues. For the CDR3, the DNA is TGTGCCAGCAGTGATGGACTAGCGGATTACAATGAGCAGTTCTTC. Translation gives CASSDGLADYNEQFF.

The chain links TRBV12-5 to TRBJ2-5, with 7 bases aligning to TRBD1. V gave up 5 bases and J gave up 1 base; unmatched junction bases: 7. This CDR3 contains 15 residues. Germline V gives CDR1 LGHNT, CDR2 FRNRAP. Written as DNA, the CDR3 is TGTGCTAGTGGTCCCGGACAGGCCCCCCAAGAGACCCAGTACTTC. Translating it yields CASGPGQAPQETQYF.

The chain is built from TRBV18 and TRBJ1-3, with D perhaps TRBD1 (6 bases). The germline V gene has CDR1 KGHSH and CDR2 LQKENI. Trimming cost V 1 base and J 1 base, with 8 bases left between them. The CDR3 runs 15 residues. In DNA, the CDR3 is TGTGCCAGCTCACCACAGGGGGAATCTGGAAACACCATATATTTT. Its protein is CASSPQGESGNTIYF.

The gene calls are TRBV6-5 and TRBJ2-1; TRBD2 might be the D (5 bases). Trimming cost V 2 bases and J 8 bases, with 7 bases left between them. Germline V CDR1 and CDR2: MNHEY, SVGAGI. The CDR3 covers 12 residues. The CDR3 DNA reads TGTGCCAGCAGTTACATCGGGGATGAGCAGTTCTTC. Encoded protein: CASSYIGDEQFF.

CDR3 region: CASSLARDGGGYGYTF. CDR3 nucleotide sequence: TGTGCCAGCAGCTTAGCGCGGGACGGAGGAGGCTATGGCTACACCTTC. The V call is TRBV7-9, the J call TRBJ1-2; maybe TRBD1 (5 bases). The V and J ends lost 0 bases and 4 bases respectively, with 15 bases between them. Germline loops: CDR1 SEHNR, CDR2 FQNEAQ (reference sequence). The length of the CDR3 is 16 residues.

The rearrangement links TRBV9 to TRBJ1-3; D gene uncertain. The CDR3 spans 13 residues. V dropped 6 bases and J dropped 0 bases, with 7 bases sitting between them. Germline CDR1 reads SGDLS; CDR2 reads YYNGEE. The CDR3 sequence is CASKENSGNTIYF. As DNA, the CDR3 is TGTGCCAGCAAGGAGAACTCTGGAAACACCATATATTTT.

V and J are TRBV23-1 and TRBJ1-4, with TRBD1 matching 7 bases. TRBV23-1 is classed as an ORF, of uncertain function. The CDR3 has 20 residues. Trimming cost V 0 bases and J 3 bases; bases outside gene matches: 16. CDR3: CASSQSKDGSTGPSNEKLFF. CDR3 DNA: TGCGCCAGCAGTCAATCTAAAGACGGCTCGACAGGGCCCTCTAATGAAAAACTGTTTTTT.

This rearrangement joins TRBV4-1 to TRBJ2-1, with D perhaps matching TRBD1 (6 bases). V gave up 4 bases and J gave up 2 bases, with 12 bases separating them. The germline CDR1 and CDR2 sequences are MGHRA and YSYEKL. The CDR3 runs 15 residues. The CDR3 bases are TGCGCCAGCAGCCTCCAGGGGCTTACCTACAATGAGCAGTTCTTC. Translated: CASSLQGLTYNEQFF.

This chain links TRBV7-6 with TRBJ2-1; 10 nucleotides line up with TRBD2. With 8 bases clipped from V and 4 bases from J, the junction kept 8 bases outside the gene matches. CDR1 and CDR2 (germline): SGHVS, FNYEAQ. The CDR3 consists of 15 residues. This CDR3 reads CASARVLAGYNEQFF. The CDR3 DNA reads TGTGCCAGCGCGAGGGTACTAGCGGGATACAATGAGCAGTTCTTC.

The CDR3 is CASSSDGQEQETQYF. CDR3 nucleotide sequence: TGTGCCAGCAGCTCTGATGGTCAGGAGCAAGAGACCCAGTACTTC. The chain recombines TRBV7-6 with TRBJ2-5; D ambiguous. Trimming pared 4 bases from V and 2 bases from J, leaving 14 bases between. This CDR3 has 15 amino acids. Germline CDR1 and CDR2: SGHVS and FNYEAQ.

CDR3 sequence reads: CASSLSVASGAYNEQFF. Here the CDR3 DNA reads TGTGCCAGCAGCTTATCCGTAGCTAGCGGGGCTTACAATGAGCAGTTCTTC. The chain couples TRBV7-8 to TRBJ2-1; 9 nucleotides agree with TRBD2. The CDR3 consists of 17 residues. The J segment lost 4 bases and the V segment lost 2 bases, leaving 9 bases of the junction unmatched. Germline CDR1 reads SGHVS; CDR2 reads FQNEAQ.

The rearrangement joins TRBV11-2 to TRBJ2-3; 9 bases are shared with TRBD2. Germline V gene sequence: CDR1 SGHAT, CDR2 FQNNGV. The trim removed 2 bases at V and 3 bases at J, leaving 9 bases unmatched. This CDR3 contains 17 residues. For the CDR3, the DNA is TGTGCCAGCAGCTTATTAGAGGCTAGCGGGATAACAGATACGCAGTATTTT. It specifies CASSLLEASGITDTQYF.

The V and J genes are TRBV27 and TRBJ1-1; tentatively, D is TRBD1 (5 bases). CDR1 and CDR2 from the germline V gene are MNHEY and SMNVEV (reference sequence). V was pared by 2 bases and J by 7 bases, with 11 bases between. The CDR3 has 13 residues. In DNA form, the CDR3 reads TGTGCCAGCAGTTTACAGGGATATGGTGAAGCTTTCTTT. Its translation is CASSLQGYGEAFF.

This chain connects TRBV5-1 to TRBJ1-4; D call uncertain. The germline V gene encodes CDR1 SGHRS and CDR2 YFSETQ. This CDR3 has 17 residues. V was clipped by 0 bases and J by 0 bases, with 12 bases between them. The CDR3 DNA reads as TGCGCCAGCAGCTTGGAGCCTGTTGGGGCAACTAATGAAAAACTGTTTTTT. Amino acid sequence: CASSLEPVGATNEKLFF.

The chain joins TRBV4-2 to TRBJ2-1; 7 bases line up with TRBD2. Germline assignment: CDR1 LGHNA and CDR2 YNFKEQ. The V gene end was trimmed by 1 base and the J gene end by 2 bases; junction bases not matched to a gene: 8. The CDR3 sequence is 17 residues long. CDR3 DNA: TGTGCCAGCAGCCAAGCGCTGCTAGCGGACACCTACAATGAGCAGTTCTTC. As protein: CASSQALLADTYNEQFF.

This clone has more than one count but fewer than ten. The V and J genes are TRBV7-7 and TRBJ1-4; D unclear. In germline, CDR1 is SSHAT, CDR2 FNYEAQ (reference sequence). The CDR3 sequence is 8 residues long. The V gene lost 9 bases and the J gene lost 14 bases, with 7 bases spanning the gap. The CDR3 is CARASLFF. In nucleotides, the CDR3 is TGTGCCAGGGCGAGCCTGTTTTTT.

CDR3 sequence: CSVQEFVGGSYEQYF. DNA of the CDR3: TGCAGCGTCCAAGAATTTGTGGGAGGGTCCTACGAGCAGTACTTC. The chain recombines TRBV29-1 with TRBJ2-7, with 7 bases fitting TRBD2. The V gene's germline CDR1 is SQVTM and CDR2 ANQGSEA. With 6 bases clipped from V and 1 base from J, the junction kept 12 bases outside the gene matches. This CDR3 is built from 15 residues.

This clone was seen just once. This chain links TRBV28 with TRBJ2-2, with D tentatively TRBD1 or TRBD2 (6 bases each). The CDR3 runs to 16 residues. V was shortened by 1 base and J by 1 base, with 10 bases between the two germline ends. CDR1 and CDR2 (germline): MDHEN, SYDVKM. The CDR3 nucleotides read TGTGCCAGCAGTTTATTCCGGGGGCTGAACACCGGGGAGCTGTTTTTT. This gives the protein CASSLFRGLNTGELFF.

The chain uses TRBV11-2 and TRBJ2-7; 12 nucleotides agree with TRBD1. V was pared by 5 bases and J by 3 bases, with 5 bases of the junction left unmatched. The CDR3 is made up of 15 amino acids. CDR1 and CDR2 from the germline V gene are SGHAT and FQNNGV. The CDR3: CASSPGTGGFYEQYF. In DNA form, the CDR3 reads TGTGCCAGCAGCCCCGGGACAGGGGGCTTCTACGAGCAGTACTTC.

The chain has TRBV15 and TRBJ2-6, with 7 bases that match TRBD2. The CDR3 has 17 residues. Trimming removed 1 base from V and 2 bases from J; junction bases left unmatched: 5. CDR1 and CDR2 from the germline V gene are LNHNV and YYDKDF (reference sequence). CDR3 in DNA: TGTGCCACCAGCAGAGGACTAGCAGGGACTGGGGCCAACGTCCTGACTTTC. Translation: CATSRGLAGTGANVLTF.

This clone was observed once. The chain recombines TRBV19 with TRBJ1-1, with D maybe TRBD1 (5 bases). V was shortened by 5 bases and J by 6 bases, with 16 bases between the two germline ends. Germline CDR1 is LNHDA and CDR2 is SQIVND (reference sequence). CDR3 length: 14 residues. CDR3 residues: CASSDPGQRAEAFF. CDR3 coding DNA: TGTGCCAGTAGTGACCCCGGACAACGCGCTGAAGCTTTCTTT.

The genes are TRBV27 and TRBJ2-2; 8 bases map to TRBD1. There are 16 residues in the CDR3. Looked up from germline, CDR1 is MNHEY and CDR2 is SMNVEV (reference sequence). J lost 3 bases, V lost 1 base, and 4 bases had no gene match. The CDR3 DNA is TGTGCCAGCAGTTTATTCCAGGGGGCGGACACCGGGGAGCTGTTTTTT. Its protein is CASSLFQGADTGELFF.

V and J are TRBV4-1 and TRBJ2-5; no clear D gene. This CDR3 contains 16 residues. With 0 bases removed from V and 5 bases from J, the gap between germline ends came to 16 bases. Germline V CDR1 and CDR2: MGHRA, YSYEKL. In DNA, the CDR3 is TGCGCCAGCAGCCAAGATGGGCACGCCGGTAGGGAGACCCAGTACTTC. It encodes CASSQDGHAGRETQYF.

This clone was observed once. This chain connects TRBV7-6 to TRBJ1-3, with D perhaps matching TRBD1 (5 bases). CDR1 SGHVS and CDR2 FNYEAQ come from the germline V gene. Trimming took 1 base from V and 2 from J, leaving 12 bases between them. This CDR3 is 16 amino acids long. The CDR3 nucleotides are TGTGCCAGCAGCTTAGAGTCATGGGGGGCTGGAAACACCATATATTTT. Translating it yields CASSLESWGAGNTIYF. The full variable domain, completed using reference TRBV7-6 and TRBJ1-3, is GAGVSQSPRYKVTKRGQDVALRCDPISGHVSLYWYRQALGQGPEFLTYFNYEAQQDKSGLPNDRFSAERPEGSISTLTIQRTEQRDSAMYRCASSLESWGAGNTIYFGEGSWLTVV.

The CDR3 loop is CATFPSKQHNEQFF. The CDR3 DNA reads TGCGCCACATTCCCAAGCAAGCAGCACAATGAGCAGTTCTTC. The V gene is TRBV10-2, the J gene TRBJ2-1, with no clear D. V dropped 10 bases and J dropped 5 bases, with 18 bases sitting between them. This CDR3 spans 14 amino acids. The germline V gene has CDR1 WSHSY and CDR2 SAAADI.